This T cell receptor beta chain was captured in a study of beta chain features in type 1 diabetes. Every donor provided one heparinised blood draw, which averaged about 120 mL. CD45RO/CCR7/CD25/CD127/CD95/CD27 sorting isolated CD4+ naive, central memory, regulatory and stem cell-like memory cells. As every portion of the isolated RNA was reverse transcribed, the sequencing read expressed TCRB transcripts. Profiled with immunoSEQ multiplex PCR; TCRdb holds only in-frame clones, not every one. The table lists roughly 140,000 clones, 6.9% of them singletons, with roughly 1.5% in the top ten. This clone was observed a few times. The origin of this receptor is a woman aged 25-40 years in good health. Sequenced: central memory CD4+ T cells from blood.

CDR3 sequence reads: CASSYGGRRYNEQFF. CDR3 DNA: TGTGCCAGCAGTTACGGCGGGAGGAGATACAATGAGCAGTTCTTC. V and J are TRBV6-6 and TRBJ2-1; 8 bases are shared with TRBD2. With V trimmed by 2 bases and J by 4 bases, 4 bases remained unmatched. Germline assignment: CDR1 MNHNY and CDR2 SVGAGI (reference sequence). CDR3 size: 15 residues.